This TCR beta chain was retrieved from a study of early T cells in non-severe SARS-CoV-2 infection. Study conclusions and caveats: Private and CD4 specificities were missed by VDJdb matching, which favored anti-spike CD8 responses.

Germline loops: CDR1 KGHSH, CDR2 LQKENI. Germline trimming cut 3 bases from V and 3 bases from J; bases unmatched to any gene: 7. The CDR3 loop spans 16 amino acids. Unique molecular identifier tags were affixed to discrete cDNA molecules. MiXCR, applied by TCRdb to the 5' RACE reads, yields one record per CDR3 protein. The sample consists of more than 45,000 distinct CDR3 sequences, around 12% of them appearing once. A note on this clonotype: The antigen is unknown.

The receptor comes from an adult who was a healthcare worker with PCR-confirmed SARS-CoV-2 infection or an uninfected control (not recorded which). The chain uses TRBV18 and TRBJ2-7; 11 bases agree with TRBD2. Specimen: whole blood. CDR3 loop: CASSPLTSGSRYEQYF. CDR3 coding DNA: TGTGCCAGCTCACCCCTCACTAGCGGGAGCCGCTACGAGCAGTACTTC.